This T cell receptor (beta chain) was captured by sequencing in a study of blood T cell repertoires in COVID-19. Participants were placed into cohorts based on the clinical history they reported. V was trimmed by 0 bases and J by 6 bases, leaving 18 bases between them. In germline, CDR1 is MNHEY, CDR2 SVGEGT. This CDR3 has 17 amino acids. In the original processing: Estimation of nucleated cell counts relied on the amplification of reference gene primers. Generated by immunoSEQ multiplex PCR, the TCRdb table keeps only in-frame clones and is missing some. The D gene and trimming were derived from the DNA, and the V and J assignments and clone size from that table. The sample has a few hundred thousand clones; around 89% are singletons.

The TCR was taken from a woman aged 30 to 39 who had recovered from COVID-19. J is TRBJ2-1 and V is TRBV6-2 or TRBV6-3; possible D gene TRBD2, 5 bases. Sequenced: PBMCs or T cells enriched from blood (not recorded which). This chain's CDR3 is CASSYSKTASMTNEQFF. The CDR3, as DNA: TGTGCCAGCAGTTACTCAAAGACGGCTAGCATGACCAATGAGCAGTTCTTC.